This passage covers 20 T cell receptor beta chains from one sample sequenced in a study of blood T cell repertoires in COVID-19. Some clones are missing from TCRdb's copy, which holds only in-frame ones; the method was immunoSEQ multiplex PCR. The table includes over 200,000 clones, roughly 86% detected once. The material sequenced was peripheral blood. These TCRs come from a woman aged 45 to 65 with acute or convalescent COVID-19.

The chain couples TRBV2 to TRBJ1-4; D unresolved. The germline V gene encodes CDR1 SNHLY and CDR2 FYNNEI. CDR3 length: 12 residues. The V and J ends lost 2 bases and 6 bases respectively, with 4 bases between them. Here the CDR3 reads CASSERDEKLFF. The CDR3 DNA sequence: TGTGCCAGCAGTGAACGCGATGAAAAACTGTTTTTT. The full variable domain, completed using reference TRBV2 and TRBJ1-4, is EPEVTQTPSHQVTQMGQEVILRCVPISNHLYFYWYRQILGQKVEFLVSFYNNEISEKSEIFDDQFSVERPDGSNFTLKIRSTKLEDSAMYFCASSERDEKLFFGSGTQLSVL.

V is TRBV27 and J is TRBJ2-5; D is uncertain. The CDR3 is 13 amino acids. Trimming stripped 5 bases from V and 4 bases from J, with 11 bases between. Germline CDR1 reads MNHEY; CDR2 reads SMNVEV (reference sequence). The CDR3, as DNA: TGTGCCAGCAGTCCGAGACGCGGAGAGACCCAGTACTTC. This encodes CASSPRRGETQYF.

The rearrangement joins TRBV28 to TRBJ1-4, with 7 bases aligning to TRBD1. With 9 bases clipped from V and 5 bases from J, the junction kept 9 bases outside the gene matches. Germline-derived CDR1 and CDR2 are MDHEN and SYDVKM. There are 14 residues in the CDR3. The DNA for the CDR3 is TGTGCCAGTCTTGATCCGGGACAGAATGAAAAACTGTTTTTT. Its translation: CASLDPGQNEKLFF.

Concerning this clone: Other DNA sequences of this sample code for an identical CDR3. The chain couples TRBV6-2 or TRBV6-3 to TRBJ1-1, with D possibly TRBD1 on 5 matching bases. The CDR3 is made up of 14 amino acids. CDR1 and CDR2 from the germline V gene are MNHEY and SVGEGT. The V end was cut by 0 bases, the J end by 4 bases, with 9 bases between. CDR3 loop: CASSYSGGGTEAFF. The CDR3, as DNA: TGTGCCAGCAGTTACTCTGGGGGGGGCACTGAAGCTTTCTTT.

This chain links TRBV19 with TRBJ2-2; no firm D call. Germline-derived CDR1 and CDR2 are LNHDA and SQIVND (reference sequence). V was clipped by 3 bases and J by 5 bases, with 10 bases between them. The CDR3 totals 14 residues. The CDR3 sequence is CASSIRSFTGELFF. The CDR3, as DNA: TGTGCCAGTAGTATCCGTTCCTTTACCGGGGAGCTGTTTTTT.

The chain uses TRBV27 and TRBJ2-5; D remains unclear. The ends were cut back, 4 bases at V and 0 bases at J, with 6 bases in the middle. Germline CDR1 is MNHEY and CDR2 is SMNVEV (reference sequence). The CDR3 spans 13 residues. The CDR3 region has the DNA TGTGCCAGCAGTTCGTTGTACCAAGAGACCCAGTACTTC. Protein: CASSSLYQETQYF.

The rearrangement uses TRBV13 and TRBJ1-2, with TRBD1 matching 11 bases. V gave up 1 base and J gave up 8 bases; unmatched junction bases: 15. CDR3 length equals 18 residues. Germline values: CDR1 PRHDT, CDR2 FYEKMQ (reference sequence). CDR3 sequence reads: CASSLEDRGRWGGWGYTF. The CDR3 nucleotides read TGTGCCAGCAGCTTAGAGGACAGGGGGCGTTGGGGTGGCTGGGGCTACACCTTC.

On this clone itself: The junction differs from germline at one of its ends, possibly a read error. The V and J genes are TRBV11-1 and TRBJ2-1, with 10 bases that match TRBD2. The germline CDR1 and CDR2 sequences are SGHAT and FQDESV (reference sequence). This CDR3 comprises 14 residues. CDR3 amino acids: CASSLAGAYNEQFF. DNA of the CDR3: TGTGCCAGCAGCCTAGCGGGAGCCTACAATGAGCAGTTCTTC.

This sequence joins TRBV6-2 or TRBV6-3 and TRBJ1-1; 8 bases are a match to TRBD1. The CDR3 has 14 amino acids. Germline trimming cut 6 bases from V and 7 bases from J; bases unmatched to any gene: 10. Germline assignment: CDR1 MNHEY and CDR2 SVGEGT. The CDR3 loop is CASSQSGGSIEAFF. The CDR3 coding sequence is TGTGCCAGCAGCCAATCAGGGGGCAGTATTGAAGCTTTCTTT.

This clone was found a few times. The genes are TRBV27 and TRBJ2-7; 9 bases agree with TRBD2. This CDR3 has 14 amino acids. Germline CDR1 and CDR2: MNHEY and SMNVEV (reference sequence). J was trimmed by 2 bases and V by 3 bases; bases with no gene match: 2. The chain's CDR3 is CASSFSGGAYEQYF. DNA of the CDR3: TGTGCCAGCAGTTTTAGCGGGGGAGCCTACGAGCAGTACTTC.

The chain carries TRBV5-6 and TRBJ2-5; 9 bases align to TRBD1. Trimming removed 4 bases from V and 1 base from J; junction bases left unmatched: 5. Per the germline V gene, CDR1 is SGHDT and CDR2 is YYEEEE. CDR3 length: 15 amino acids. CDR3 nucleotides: TGTGCCAGCAGCCTTGACAGGGGGGTCCAAGAGACCCAGTACTTC. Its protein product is CASSLDRGVQETQYF. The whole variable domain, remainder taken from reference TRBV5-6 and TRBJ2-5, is DAGVTQSPTHLIKTRGQQVTLRCSPKSGHDTVSWYQQALGQGPQFIFQYYEEEERQRGNFPDRFSGHQFPNYSSELNVNALLLGDSALYLCASSLDRGVQETQYFGPGTRLLVL.

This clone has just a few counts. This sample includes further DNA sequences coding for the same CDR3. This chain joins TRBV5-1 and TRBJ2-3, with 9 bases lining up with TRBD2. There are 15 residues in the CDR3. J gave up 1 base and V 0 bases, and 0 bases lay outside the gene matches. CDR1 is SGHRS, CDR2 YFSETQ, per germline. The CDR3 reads CASSLVAGGTDTQYF. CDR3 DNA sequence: TGCGCCAGCAGCTTGGTAGCGGGAGGCACAGATACGCAGTATTTT.

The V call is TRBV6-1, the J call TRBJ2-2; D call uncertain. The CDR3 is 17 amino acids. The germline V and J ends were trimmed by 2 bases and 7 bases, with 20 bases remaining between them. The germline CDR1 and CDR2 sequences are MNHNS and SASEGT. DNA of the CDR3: TGTGCCAGCAGTGAAATTGGGCCCCCCTATAGTGGCGGGGAGCTGTTTTTT. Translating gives CASSEIGPPYSGGELFF.

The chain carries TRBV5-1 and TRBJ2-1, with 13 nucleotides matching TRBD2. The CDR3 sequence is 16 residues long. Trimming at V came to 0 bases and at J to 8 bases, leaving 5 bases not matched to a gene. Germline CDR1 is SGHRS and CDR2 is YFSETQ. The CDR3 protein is CASSLVLAGGPYEQFF. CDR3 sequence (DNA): TGCGCCAGCAGCTTGGTACTAGCGGGAGGGCCTTATGAGCAGTTCTTC.

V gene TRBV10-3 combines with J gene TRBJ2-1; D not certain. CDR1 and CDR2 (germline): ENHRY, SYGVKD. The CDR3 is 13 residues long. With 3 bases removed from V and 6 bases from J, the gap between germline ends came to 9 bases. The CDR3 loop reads CAISDIGANEQFF. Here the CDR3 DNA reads TGTGCCATCAGTGATATAGGAGCCAATGAGCAGTTCTTC.

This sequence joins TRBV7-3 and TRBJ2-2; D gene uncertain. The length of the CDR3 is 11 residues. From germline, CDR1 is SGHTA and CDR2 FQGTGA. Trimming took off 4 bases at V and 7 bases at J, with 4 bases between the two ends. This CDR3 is CASSSGGELFF. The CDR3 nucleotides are TGTGCCAGCAGCTCCGGCGGGGAGCTGTTTTTT.

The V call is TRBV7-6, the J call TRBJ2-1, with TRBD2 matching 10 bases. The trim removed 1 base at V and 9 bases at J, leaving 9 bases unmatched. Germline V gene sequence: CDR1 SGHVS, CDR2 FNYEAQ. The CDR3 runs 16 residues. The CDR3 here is CASSLGLAGVRIEQFF. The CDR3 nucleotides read TGTGCCAGCAGCTTAGGGCTAGCGGGAGTAAGGATTGAGCAGTTCTTC.

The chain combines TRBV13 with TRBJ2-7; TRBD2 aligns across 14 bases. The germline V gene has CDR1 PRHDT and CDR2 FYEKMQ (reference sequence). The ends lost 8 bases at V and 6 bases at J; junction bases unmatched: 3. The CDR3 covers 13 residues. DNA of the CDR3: TGTGCCAGCGGCGGACTAGCGGGGGGCGAGCAGTACTTC. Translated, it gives CASGGLAGGEQYF.

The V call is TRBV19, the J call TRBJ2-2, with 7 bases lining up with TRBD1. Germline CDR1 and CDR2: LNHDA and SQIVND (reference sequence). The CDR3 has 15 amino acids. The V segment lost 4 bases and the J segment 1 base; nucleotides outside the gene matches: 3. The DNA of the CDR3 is TGTGCCAGTAGTACCCGACAGGGGAACACCGGGGAGCTGTTTTTT. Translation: CASSTRQGNTGELFF.

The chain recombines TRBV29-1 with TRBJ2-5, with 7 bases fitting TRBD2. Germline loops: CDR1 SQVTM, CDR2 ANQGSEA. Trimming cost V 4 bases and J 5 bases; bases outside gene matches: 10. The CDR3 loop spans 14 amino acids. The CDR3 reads CSVVLAGVGETQYF. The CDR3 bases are TGCAGCGTTGTTCTGGCGGGAGTGGGGGAGACCCAGTACTTC.